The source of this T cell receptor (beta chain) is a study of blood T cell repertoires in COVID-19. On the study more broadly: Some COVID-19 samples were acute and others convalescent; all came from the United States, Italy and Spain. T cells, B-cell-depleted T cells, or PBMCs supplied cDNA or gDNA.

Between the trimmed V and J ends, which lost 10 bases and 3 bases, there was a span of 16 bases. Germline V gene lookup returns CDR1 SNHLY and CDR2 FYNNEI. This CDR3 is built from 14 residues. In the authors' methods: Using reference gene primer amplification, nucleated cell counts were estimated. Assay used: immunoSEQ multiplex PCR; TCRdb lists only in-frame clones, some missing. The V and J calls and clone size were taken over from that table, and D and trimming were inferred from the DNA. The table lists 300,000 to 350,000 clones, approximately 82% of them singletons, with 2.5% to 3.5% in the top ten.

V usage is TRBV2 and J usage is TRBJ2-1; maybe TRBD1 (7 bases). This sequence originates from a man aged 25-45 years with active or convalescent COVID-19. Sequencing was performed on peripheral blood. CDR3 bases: TGTGCCACCTCCAGGGGGGAGTTCTACAATGAGCAGTTCTTC. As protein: CATSRGEFYNEQFF.